Below, one TCR beta chain is given with its context. The data originate from a study of T-cell reconstitution after alpha-beta-depleted transplantation in children. V shed 6 bases and J 5 bases; nucleotides not matched to a gene: 8. Germline values: CDR1 DFQATT, CDR2 SNEGSKA (reference sequence). The CDR3 runs 14 residues. Unique molecular identifiers featured in how the TCRbeta library was prepared. TCRdb used MiXCR to reprocess the PCR reads, holding one entry per CDR3 protein. The sample carries some 200,000 distinct CDR3 sequences, just over 14% recorded once. The chain employs TRBV20-1 and TRBJ2-2; TRBD1 agrees at 8 bases. The sequence derives from a human donor who donated a stem cell graft to a child with acute lymphoblastic leukemia. The input for sequencing was PBMCs from the stem cell graft donor, taken from the stem cell graft. For the CDR3, the DNA is TGCAGTGCCCAAGCAGGGGGCGTAACCGGGGAGCTGTTTTTT. Its protein is CSAQAGGVTGELFF.